This T cell receptor beta chain was sequenced for a study of cytomegalovirus exposure and HLA in healthy donors (dated by TCRdb to about 2017). Some background on the complete study: According to an earlier analysis of 550 to 700 of the donors, about 190 million T cells yielded 120 million or so unique TCR beta sequences and 276 Gb of sequence data. Donor age, sex, ethnicity and CMV serostatus were compiled together with the repertoire data. A later analysis re-analyzed previously published TCR beta repertoires from about 730 donors and added high-resolution HLA genotyping to study TCR occurrence patterns. To predict cytomegalovirus infection status, the study combined high-throughput TCR immunosequencing, statistical association of individual TCRs with disease status, and machine learning. The study aimed to test whether cataloging public T cell receptors could reveal signatures of past pathogen exposure. In addition to the first cohort of around 670 subjects, a separate validation cohort of approximately 130 different subjects was used. Typing coverage varied by locus: roughly 629-630 donors for A, B, C, DRB1 and DQB1; roughly 560 for DQA1; about 570 for DPA1; roughly 450 for DPB1. Every discovery cohort repertoire had been produced on one sequencing platform. Rather than drawing on any new phenotypic data, the later analysis identified candidate immune exposures from TCR beta sequences and the way those sequences occurred across donors. A few DR-DQ haplotypes were treated as single units for association and clustering because of strong linkage in the cohort. The genetic ancestry cluster associated with self-reported Caucasian donors included about four fifths of the 350 to 500 genotyped donors. The T cell repertoires of several hundred subjects were profiled by immunosequencing and related to cytomegalovirus serostatus. An early release that covered more than 550 HLA-typed donors contained about 300 gigabases of sequencing data and tens of millions of unique TCR sequences. An earlier analysis of approximately 500 of the donors applied high-throughput TCR beta sequencing to assess whether each TCR beta V gene segment acted as functional or pseudogenic. In a later genetic analysis, genome-wide SNP genotypes for about 55% of the roughly 670 donors were used, and that subset was treated as a discovery cohort. Class I and class II HLA loci were covered by the typing at four-digit resolution. On average, 235,054 unique TCR beta nucleotide sequences were sequenced per donor among fewer than 500 genotyped donors of the cohort, with 15% to 20% of those sequences being non-productive.

The germline V gene encodes CDR1 SQVTM and CDR2 ANQGSEA. V is pruned by 5 bases and J by 7 bases, leaving 10 bases of the junction without a gene match. The CDR3 runs 16 residues from the cysteine to the phenylalanine. CDR3 DNA only is kept here, 48 bases in frame from base 1. Summary of the overall study and its limitations: In the study, roughly 160 TCR beta chains were listed as associated with cytomegalovirus. A cluster of highly shared sequence variants was judged likely to represent a technical artifact of the sequencing pipeline. The 87-base-pair reads could not distinguish some IMGT-functional V segments, including TRBV6-2 and TRBV6-3, so those segments were excluded. Specific HLA alleles were associated with 15,000 to 20,000 TCR beta sequences at a false discovery rate of 0.05 in a later analysis. A later genetic analysis associated a missense DCLRE1C variant with V-gene and J-gene trimming of TCR beta chains, and an independent cohort replicated the association. Because HLA typing was missing for some donors at each locus, association tests included only the typed subset. In this cohort, only TCR beta chains were sequenced, and detectable features were limited by the absence of alpha or paired-chain data. In a later genetic analysis, fewer N-insertions in productive TCRs were reported among donors in an Asian-associated ancestry cluster than the roughly 700-donor mean. Broadly in line with IMGT annotations, most TCR beta V segments showed up in productive rearrangements about 87% or about 30% of the time in an earlier analysis of roughly 590 of the donors. Strong co-occurrence of HLA alleles, especially DR and DQ, made assigning TCR associations to individual alleles difficult. Linkage disequilibrium might explain the correlated functional status among segregating V segments, but an unknown experimental factor could not be excluded. According to a later analysis, most CMV-associated TCR beta chains appeared to be HLA-restricted, and the HLA associations seemed to be driven largely by CMV exposure. A later analysis reported that several top co-occurrence clusters appeared linked to parvovirus B19, influenza, CMV and Epstein-Barr virus. Most TCR sequences were seen in very few donors, while some public TCRs were found in many individuals. A further reported finding was that TCR beta sequences accurately predicted the HLA-A and HLA-B alleles for most subjects in the first cohort. For the cohort, immune exposure information was limited to CMV serostatus. Presence/absence analyses assumed roughly uniform sequencing depth across donors, an assumption that may not hold. About 15 rarely observed V segments, including chromosome 9 orphons, were excluded from the earlier analysis of a few hundred of the donors because counts were too low. A few of the identified cytomegalovirus-associated TCR beta chains were confirmed in vitro to be specific for cytomegalovirus antigens. The authors suggested that the approach could potentially be generalized to other disease states and immunological phenotypes. In a later analysis, HLA-associated TCR beta chains showed more clonal expansion and lower generation probabilities than non-associated chains that were equally common. Cytomegalovirus status was reported to be diagnosed by the classifier with high specificity and sensitivity in both the original and validation cohorts. A later analysis found that TCR association rates varied across HLA loci, with DRB1 alleles showing the most associated TCRs and HLA-C alleles the fewest.

The library was built by means of the immunoSEQ multiplex PCR assay. The multiplex PCR relied on a mix of 60 forward primers for TCR Vbeta segments and 13 reverse primers for TCR Jbeta segments. Amplification of the CDR3 region of rearranged TCR beta genes was performed with a multiplex PCR assay on genomic DNA. The Illumina HiSeq System was used to sequence the amplified TCR beta libraries as 87-base-pair reads. Per the source publication's procedure: In a later analysis, some 80 million unique TCR beta chains were counted across the roughly 670 repertoires, and roughly 10 million of these chains were shared by at least two donors. Raw reads were error-corrected and collapsed into unique sequences with a nearest-neighbor algorithm that merged closely related sequences to remove PCR and sequencing errors. Alignment of CDR3 sequences to IMGT reference sequences was used to assign V, D and J gene segments. For a sequence to be retained, a match of at least six nucleotides to both a V gene segment and a J gene segment was required. Rearrangements were called productive when the CDR3 lacked stop codons and stayed in frame with V and J; all others were non-productive. CDR3 was defined according to IMGT convention as the region running from the second conserved V-encoded cysteine to the conserved J-encoded phenylalanine. Sequences without an unambiguous match to a single V gene segment were excluded from the earlier analysis of several hundred of the donors. An earlier analysis of over 450 of the donors classified V segments as functional when productive rearrangements were above 56.7% and as segregating when the standard deviation between donors was above 5%. A statistical classification framework was built to diagnose cytomegalovirus status from the catalog of TCR beta chain sequences. V and J gene assignment, in a later analysis, came from comparing TCR nucleotide sequences with IMGT/GENE-DB human TR gene sequences. In a later analysis, CDR3 sequences and most-parsimonious VDJ recombination scenarios were assigned using the TCRdist pipeline. A later analysis defined each TCR beta chain by its CDR3 amino acid sequence plus V-gene family, and excluded reads lacking a unique V-gene family. In a later analysis, 450 to 600 highly shared, low-generation-probability nucleotide sequences were removed to address suspected cross-contamination and a sequencing artifact. For each public chain, a later analysis derived a clonal expansion index from normalized ranks of inferred template counts within each repertoire. In a later analysis, generation probabilities were computed using a VDJ recombination model fitted to out-of-frame rearrangements, and the results were checked against IGoR. Hypergeometric tests were used in a later analysis to score TCR-TCR, TCR-HLA and TCR-CMV co-occurrence, with a repertoire-size bias correction applied to the TCR pairs. A later analysis estimated false discovery rates by permuting HLA or CMV assignments 20 times. In a later analysis, co-occurring TCRs were grouped using DBSCAN, with TCRdist sequence similarity added in when clustering inside HLA-allele-positive subsets. Repertoires with fewer than 30,000 or more than 120,000 public chains were left out of co-occurrence clustering, as were four to six repertoires with anomalous nucleotide sharing. TCRdb holds this immuneACCESS table with in-frame rearrangements only. Some clones are missing; in checked studies, unresolved V genes explain under half, and the rest has no known cause. V and J calls plus clone size are reproduced from that table; the DNA served to infer D and trimming. The sample table holds some 140,000 clones, of which around 63% were seen once. The top ten hold about 1.5% of the sample.

This clone was seen a single time. Its specific antigen is unknown. No much larger clone exists at a distance of one base, and base qualities are not known. In total, 666 healthy bone marrow donors made up the cohort. At the time of sampling, all cohort members were nominally healthy, though unrecorded immune exposures were likely present. CMV serostatus was positive for roughly 290 and negative for about half of the roughly 670 cohort members, and was not recorded for this donor. A peripheral blood sample was collected from each donor, and TCR beta sequencing was performed on peripheral blood mononuclear cells. The Qiagen DNeasy Blood Extraction Kit was used to extract genomic DNA from the blood cell samples.

Sequencing was done on a sample of PBMCs. The V and J genes are TRBV29-1 and TRBJ2-1, with TRBD2 identical over 14 junction bases. The sequence derives from a human donor in good health. The CDR3 protein sequence reads: CSVSISGTSGSNEQFF. The bases are TGCAGCGTTTCAATCTCCGGGACTAGCGGGAGTAATGAGCAGTTCTTC.